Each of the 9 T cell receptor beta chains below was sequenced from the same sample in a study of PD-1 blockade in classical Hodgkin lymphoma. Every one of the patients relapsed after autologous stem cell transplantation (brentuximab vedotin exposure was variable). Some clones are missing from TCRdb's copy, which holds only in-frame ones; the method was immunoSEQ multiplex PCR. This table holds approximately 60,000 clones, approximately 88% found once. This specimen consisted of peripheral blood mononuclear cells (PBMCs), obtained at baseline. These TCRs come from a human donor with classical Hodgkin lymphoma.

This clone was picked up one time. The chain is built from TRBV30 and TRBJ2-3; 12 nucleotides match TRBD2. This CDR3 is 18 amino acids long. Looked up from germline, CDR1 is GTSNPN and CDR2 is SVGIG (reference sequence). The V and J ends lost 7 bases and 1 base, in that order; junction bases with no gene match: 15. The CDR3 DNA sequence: TGTGCCTCCGACATCCGACTGACTAGCGGGGGCCGCACAGATACGCAGTATTTT. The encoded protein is CASDIRLTSGGRTDTQYF.

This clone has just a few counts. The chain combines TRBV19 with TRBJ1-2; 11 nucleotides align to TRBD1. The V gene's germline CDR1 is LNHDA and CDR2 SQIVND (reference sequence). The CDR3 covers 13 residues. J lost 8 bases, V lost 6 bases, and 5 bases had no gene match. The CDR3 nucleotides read TGTGCCAGTAGCAAGGACAGGGGGCACGGCTACACCTTC. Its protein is CASSKDRGHGYTF.

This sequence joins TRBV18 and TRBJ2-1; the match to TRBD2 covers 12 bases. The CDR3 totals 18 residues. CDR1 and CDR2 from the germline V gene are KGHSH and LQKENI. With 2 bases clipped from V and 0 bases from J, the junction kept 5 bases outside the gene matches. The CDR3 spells CASSPLTSGGPSYNEQFF. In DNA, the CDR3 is TGTGCCAGCTCACCATTGACTAGCGGGGGACCCTCCTACAATGAGCAGTTCTTC.

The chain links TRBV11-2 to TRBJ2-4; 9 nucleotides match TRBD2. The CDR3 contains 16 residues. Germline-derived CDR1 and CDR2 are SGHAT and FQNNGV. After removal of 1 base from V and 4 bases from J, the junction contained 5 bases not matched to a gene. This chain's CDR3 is CASSLVGSGGKNIQYF. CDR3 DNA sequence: TGTGCCAGCAGCTTAGTCGGTAGCGGGGGAAAAAACATTCAGTACTTC.

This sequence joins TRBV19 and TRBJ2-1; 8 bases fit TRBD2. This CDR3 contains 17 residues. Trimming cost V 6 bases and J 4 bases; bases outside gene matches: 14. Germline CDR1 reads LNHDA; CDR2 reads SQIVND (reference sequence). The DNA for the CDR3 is TGTGCCAGTAGGGGCCCGGACGAGCGGGGGCTTTACAATGAGCAGTTCTTC. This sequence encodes CASRGPDERGLYNEQFF.

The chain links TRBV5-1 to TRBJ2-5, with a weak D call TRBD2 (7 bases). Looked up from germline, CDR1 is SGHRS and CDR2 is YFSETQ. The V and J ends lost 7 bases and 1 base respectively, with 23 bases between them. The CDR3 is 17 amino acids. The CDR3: CASGSIFGGRVQETQYF. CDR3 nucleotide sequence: TGCGCCAGCGGATCAATCTTCGGGGGGCGGGTCCAAGAGACCCAGTACTTC.

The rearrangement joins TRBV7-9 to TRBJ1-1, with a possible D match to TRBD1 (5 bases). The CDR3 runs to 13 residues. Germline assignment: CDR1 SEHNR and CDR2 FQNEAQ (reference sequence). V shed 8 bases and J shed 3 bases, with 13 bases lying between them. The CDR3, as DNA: TGTGCCAGCGGTGGGGCGAGGGACACTGAAGCTTTCTTT. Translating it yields CASGGARDTEAFF. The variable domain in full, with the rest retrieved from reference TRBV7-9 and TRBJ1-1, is DTGVSQNPRHKITKRGQNVTFRCDPISEHNRLYWYRQTLGQGPEFLTYFQNEAQLEKSRLLSDRFSAERPKGSFSTLEIQRTEQGDSAMYLCASGGARDTEAFFGQGTRLTVV.

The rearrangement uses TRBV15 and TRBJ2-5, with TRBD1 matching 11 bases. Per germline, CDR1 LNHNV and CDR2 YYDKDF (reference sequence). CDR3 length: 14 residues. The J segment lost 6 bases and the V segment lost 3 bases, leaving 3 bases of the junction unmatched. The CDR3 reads CATSRDRGRQTQYF. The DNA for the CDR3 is TGTGCCACCAGCAGGGACAGGGGGCGGCAGACCCAGTACTTC.

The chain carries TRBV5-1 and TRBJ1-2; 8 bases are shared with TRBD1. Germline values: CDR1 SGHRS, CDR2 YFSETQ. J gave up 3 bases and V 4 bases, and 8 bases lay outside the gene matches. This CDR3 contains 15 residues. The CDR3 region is CASSEVTGGDYGYTF. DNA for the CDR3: TGCGCCAGCAGCGAAGTAACAGGGGGTGACTATGGCTACACCTTC. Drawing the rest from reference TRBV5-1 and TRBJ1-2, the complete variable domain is KAGVTQTPRYLIKTRGQQVTLSCSPISGHRSVSWYQQTPGQGLQFLFEYFSETQRNKGNFPGRFSGRQFSNSRSEMNVSTLELGDSALYLCASSEVTGGDYGYTFGSGTRLTVV.